This record looks at one T cell receptor beta chain sequence and its context. What this receptor recognizes is not known. No much larger clone is present one base from it, and per-base qualities are unavailable. This specimen belongs to a study of blood T cell repertoires in COVID-19 (dated by TCRdb to between 2020 and 2021). About the investigation overall: The collaborator samples originated in the United States, Italy and Spain and spanned the acute and convalescent phases of COVID-19. The prospective study material was composed of cDNA or gDNA derived from T cells, B-cell-depleted T cells, or PBMCs. A de-identified subject ID, COVID-19 status, age in years and sex were almost always included in the sample metadata. Samples came from the ongoing ImmuneRACE study (first 160 participants) plus 1,254 subjects from 6 global collaborators. Subjects who had been exposed to COVID-19, were actively infected with it, or had recovered from it provided the deeply sampled blood TCRbeta repertoires that made up the dataset. The repertoires were released in a freely available public database intended as a resource for research on the immune response to SARS-CoV-2. HLA class I and class II types, where available, came from metadata supplied by the sample provider rather than from assay-based typing. The research as a whole found: How much clinical and demographic metadata was included differed by source and by participant, and the metadata was provided uncurated.

CDR1 and CDR2, looked up from the germline V gene, are SGHTA and FQGNSA. The germline V and J ends show losses of 2 bases and 4 bases respectively, and no gene match explains 0 bases of the junction. Including cysteine and phenylalanine, the CDR3 has 15 amino acids. The DNA shown is the 45-base CDR3, in frame from base 1. The collaborating institutions used their own protocols to collect whole blood in K2EDTA tubes. For TCRbeta analysis, collaborators shipped samples as frozen whole blood, isolated PBMCs, or DNA extracted from either of those sample types. TCRbeta CDR3 regions were amplified from genomic DNA by means of the immunoSEQ Assay, a bias-controlled multiplex PCR. Turning to the authors' computational methods: Within the assay, amplification of reference gene primers was used to estimate how many nucleated cells each sample contained. To quantify the absolute abundance of each unique TCRbeta CDR3 rearrangement, sequence reads were collapsed and filtered. For each sample, productive Simpson clonality was calculated as the square root of Simpson's diversity index across productive rearrangements. What TCRdb holds here is the immuneACCESS table cut down to in-frame rearrangements. Part of the clones is not present; checked against another copy, under half of the missing clones reflect an unresolved V gene, and the others are unexplained. That table gives V, J and clone size, and the DNA gave D and trimming. The sample table holds about 250,000 clones, of which about four fifths were seen once. The ten largest clones capture more than 7% of the sample.

The receptor was isolated from a man older than 75 with acute or convalescent COVID-19. The rearranged segments are TRBV7-2 and TRBJ2-1, and 12 junction bases match TRBD2. Sequencing was done on a sample of peripheral blood. CDR3 reads: CASSLTSGGYNEQFF. The DNA sequence reads TGTGCCAGCAGCTTAACTAGCGGGGGGTACAATGAGCAGTTCTTC.